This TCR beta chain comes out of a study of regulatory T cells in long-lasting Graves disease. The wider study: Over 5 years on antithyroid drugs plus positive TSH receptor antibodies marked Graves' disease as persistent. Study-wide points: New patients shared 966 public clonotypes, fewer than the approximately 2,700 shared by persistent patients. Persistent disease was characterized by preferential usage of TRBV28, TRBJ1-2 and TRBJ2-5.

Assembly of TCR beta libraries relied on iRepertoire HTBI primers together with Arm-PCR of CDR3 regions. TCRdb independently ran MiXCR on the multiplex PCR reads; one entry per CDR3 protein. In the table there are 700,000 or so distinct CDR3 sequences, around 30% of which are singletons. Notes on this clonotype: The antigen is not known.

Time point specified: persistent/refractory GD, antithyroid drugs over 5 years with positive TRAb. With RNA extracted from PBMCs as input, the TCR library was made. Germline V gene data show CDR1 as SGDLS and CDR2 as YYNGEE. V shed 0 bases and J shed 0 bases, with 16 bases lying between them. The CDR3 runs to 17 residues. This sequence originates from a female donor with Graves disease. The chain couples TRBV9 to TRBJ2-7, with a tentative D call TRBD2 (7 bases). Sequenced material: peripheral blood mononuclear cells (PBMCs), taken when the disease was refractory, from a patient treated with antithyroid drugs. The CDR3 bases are TGTGCCAGCAGCGTAGGGGGAGGGGGGAAGAGCTCCTACGAGCAGTACTTC. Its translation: CASSVGGGGKSSYEQYF.